The 30 T cell receptor beta chains presented below share a single source sample, sequenced in a study of blood T cell repertoires in COVID-19. The data were produced by immunoSEQ multiplex PCR, yet TCRdb's version contains in-frame clones alone and is incomplete. Among roughly 150,000 clones, about 80% were seen once, and the ten largest hold less than 9.5%. Sequenced sample: peripheral blood. The receptors stem from a human donor in a cohort sampled during active COVID-19.

Regarding this clone: The sample carries other DNA sequences with the same CDR3. This chain links TRBV27 with TRBJ1-2, with a possible D match to TRBD1 (5 bases). Germline V CDR1 and CDR2: MNHEY, SMNVEV (reference sequence). V was cut by 4 bases and J by 0 bases, with 9 bases left in between. The CDR3 extends over 14 amino acids. CDR3 region: CASSYAGANYGYTF. The CDR3 nucleotides are TGTGCCAGCAGTTATGCGGGGGCTAACTATGGCTACACCTTC.

J is TRBJ2-2 and V is TRBV3-1 (or the pseudogene TRBV3-2); the match to TRBD1 covers 11 bases. J was trimmed by 5 bases and V by 4 bases; bases with no gene match: 6. CDR1 is LGHDT and CDR2 is YNNKEL in the germline V gene (reference sequence). The CDR3 loop spans 16 amino acids. The CDR3 reads CASSRRGQGETGELFF. Written as DNA, the CDR3 is TGTGCCAGCAGCCGACGGGGACAGGGGGAGACCGGGGAGCTGTTTTTT.

The chain recombines TRBV5-1 with TRBJ1-2; 8 nucleotides align to TRBD1. Germline V CDR1 and CDR2: SGHRS, YFSETQ. Trimming cost V 4 bases and J 4 bases; bases outside gene matches: 3. The CDR3 has 13 amino acids. The CDR3 coding sequence is TGCGCCAGCAGCAGGGACAGGAGCTATGGCTACACCTTC. Encoded protein: CASSRDRSYGYTF.

The CDR3 nucleotides read TGCGCCAGCAGCCCGGACAGCTCCTACAATGAGCAGTTCTTC. Translating gives CASSPDSSYNEQFF. The chain is built from TRBV5-1 and TRBJ2-1, with D possibly TRBD1 on 6 matching bases. Between the trimmed V and J ends, which lost 4 bases and 0 bases, there was a span of 8 bases. From germline, CDR1 is SGHRS and CDR2 YFSETQ. This CDR3 contains 14 residues.

The J gene is TRBJ2-2, the V gene TRBV3-1 (or the pseudogene TRBV3-2), with 9 bases lining up with TRBD1. This CDR3 is built from 14 residues. Trimming removed 8 bases from V and 1 base from J; junction bases left unmatched: 2. Germline V gives CDR1 LGHDT, CDR2 YNNKEL (reference sequence). CDR3 DNA sequence: TGTGCCAGCGGGGGACAGGGGAACACCGGGGAGCTGTTTTTT. It translates to CASGGQGNTGELFF.

The rearrangement joins TRBV10-3 to TRBJ2-3; 7 bases map to TRBD2. Germline-derived CDR1 and CDR2 are ENHRY and SYGVKD. The CDR3 runs 15 residues. Losses at the gene ends were 4 bases for V and 2 bases for J; bases not matched to a gene: 6. The CDR3 spells CAISVTAGLTDTQYF. As DNA, the CDR3 is TGTGCCATCAGTGTTACAGCGGGGCTCACAGATACGCAGTATTTT.

V and J are TRBV28 and TRBJ1-1; D remains unclear. The V gene lost 2 bases and the J gene lost 5 bases, with 6 bases spanning the gap. Germline V lookup: CDR1 MDHEN, CDR2 SYDVKM. The CDR3 totals 12 residues. The CDR3 spells CASSLRRTEAFF. For the CDR3, the DNA is TGTGCCAGCAGTTTAAGGAGAACTGAAGCTTTCTTT.

This clone showed up many times. The chain couples TRBV21-1 to TRBJ2-4; TRBD1, the table's D call, was not compared with the DNA. TRBV21-1 is a listed pseudogene. The length of the CDR3 is 14 residues. CDR3 in amino acids: CASSWALRKNIQYF. The CDR3 nucleotides read TGTGCCAGTAGTTGGGCCCTGCGCAAAAACATTCAGTACTTC.

This clone was seen a handful of times. The chain recombines TRBV5-5 with TRBJ1-5; TRBD1 matches at 8 bases. The V and J ends lost 4 bases and 1 base, in that order; junction bases with no gene match: 7. The CDR3 loop spans 16 amino acids. The V gene's germline CDR1 is SGHKS and CDR2 YYEKEE (reference sequence). Here the CDR3 reads CASSPSGGESNQPQHF. CDR3 coding DNA: TGTGCCAGCAGCCCCTCAGGGGGCGAGAGCAATCAGCCCCAGCATTTT.

The chain couples TRBV6-4 to TRBJ2-3; the D gene is possibly TRBD1 (5 bases). There are 13 residues in the CDR3. Germline V lookup: CDR1 MRHNA, CDR2 SNTAGT. V was trimmed by 3 bases and J by 3 bases, leaving 7 bases between them. The CDR3 DNA reads TGTGCCAGCAGTGAGCAGGGAACAGATACGCAGTATTTT. It codes for CASSEQGTDTQYF.

The chain recombines TRBV6-1 with TRBJ2-7; TRBD2 aligns across 8 bases. V lost 3 bases, J lost 6 bases, and 10 bases stayed unmatched. CDR1 and CDR2 from the germline V gene are MNHNS and SASEGT. CDR3 length: 15 amino acids. In nucleotides, the CDR3 is TGTGCCAGCAGTGAGGAGCGAATTAGCGGGGCCGAGCAGTACTTC. Translation gives CASSEERISGAEQYF.

The chain uses TRBV21-1 and TRBJ1-4. TRBV21-1 is a pseudogene segment. The CDR3 runs to 14 residues. This CDR3 is CASSKGGGGEKLFF. The CDR3 DNA reads as TGTGCCAGCAGCAAAGGCGGGGGCGGGGAAAAACTGTTTTTT.

This rearrangement joins TRBV7-8 to TRBJ2-1; D is possibly TRBD1 (6 bases). V was trimmed by 5 bases and J by 7 bases, leaving 15 bases between them. The germline gives CDR1 SGHVS, CDR2 FQNEAQ. The CDR3 has 14 residues. DNA for the CDR3: TGTGCCAGCAGCCTACAGGGTACGATGAATGAGCAGTTCTTC. Translating it yields CASSLQGTMNEQFF.

As to this clone: An end of the junction differs from the germline gene, which may be a read error. The V call is TRBV11-2, the J call TRBJ2-7; 8 bases match TRBD1. CDR1 and CDR2 from the germline V gene are SGHAT and FQNNGV. This CDR3 region has 15 residues. The CDR3, as DNA: TGTGCCAGCAGCCCCTCAGGGGGCGCCTCCTCCGAGCAGTACTTC. Its protein product is CASSPSGGASSEQYF.

This rearrangement joins TRBV6-1 to TRBJ2-4, with 7 nucleotides matching TRBD2. The CDR3 contains 14 residues. The V gene's germline CDR1 is MNHNS and CDR2 SASEGT. J gave up 7 bases and V 2 bases, and 5 bases lay outside the gene matches. The CDR3 here is CASSESGGQNIQYF. CDR3 sequence (DNA): TGTGCCAGCAGTGAATCGGGGGGTCAGAACATTCAGTACTTC.

CDR3 residues: CASSQDDRGGSEQFF. The CDR3 bases are TGTGCCAGCAGCCAAGACGACAGGGGGGGCAGTGAGCAGTTCTTC. The gene calls are TRBV3-1 (or the pseudogene TRBV3-2) and TRBJ2-1; 9 bases map to TRBD1. Germline assignment: CDR1 LGHDT and CDR2 YNNKEL (reference sequence). The V gene end was trimmed by 0 bases and the J gene end by 9 bases; junction bases not matched to a gene: 6. The CDR3 consists of 15 residues.

The rearrangement uses TRBV6-2 or TRBV6-3 and TRBJ1-2; D may be TRBD1 (6 bases). V was pared by 0 bases and J by 1 base, with 9 bases between. The CDR3 has 15 amino acids. Germline V CDR1 and CDR2: MNHEY, SVGEGT. CDR3 protein: CASSYSQGSNYGYTF. The CDR3 DNA follows: TGTGCCAGCAGTTACTCCCAGGGGAGTAACTATGGCTACACCTTC.

Comments on this clone: One end of the junction varies from germline; a read error may be responsible. V is TRBV18 and J is TRBJ1-2; 8 positions agree with TRBD1. CDR3 length: 15 residues. Germline V gene lookup returns CDR1 KGHSH and CDR2 LQKENI. The chain's CDR3 is CASSIRGQGAHGYTF. The DNA of the CDR3 is TGTGCCAGCTCGATCAGGGGGCAGGGGGCGCATGGCTACACTTTC.

The chain has TRBV3-1 (or the pseudogene TRBV3-2) and TRBJ1-1; D is unclear. V was clipped by 5 bases and J by 1 base, with 14 bases between them. Germline CDR1 LGHDT, CDR2 YNNKEL (reference sequence). The CDR3 is made up of 15 amino acids. The CDR3 nucleotides read TGTGCCAGCAGCTCGCCTTCGTTAGAGAACACTGAAGCTTTCTTT. The encoded protein is CASSSPSLENTEAFF.

This clone appeared once. This chain links TRBV23-1 with TRBJ1-2; tentative D call: TRBD1 (6 bases). TRBV23-1 has ORF status, its function being uncertain. V dropped 4 bases and J dropped 7 bases, with 10 bases sitting between them. This CDR3 is 12 amino acids long. The CDR3 loop is CASSRWTVGYTF. In DNA, the CDR3 is TGCGCCAGCAGTCGATGGACAGTTGGCTACACCTTC.

This clone was seen a single time. One end of the junction is discordant with germline, which a read error may explain. The CDR3 DNA follows: TGTGCCACCACAACGCAAGAGGACAGGGGGTTT. The encoded protein is CATTTQEDRGF. V and J are TRBV24-1 and TRBJ2-3, with TRBD1 matching 10 bases. This CDR3 has 11 amino acids. Germline-derived CDR1 and CDR2 are KGHDR and SFDVKD.

CDR3 protein: CASLNRRDSYGYTF. CDR3 in DNA: TGTGCCAGCTTAAATCGCAGGGATAGCTATGGCTACACCTTC. The chain carries TRBV2 and TRBJ1-2; TRBD1 is a possible D gene (5 bases). Per the germline V gene, CDR1 is SNHLY and CDR2 is FYNNEI. This CDR3 has 14 amino acids. Trimming stripped 8 bases from V and 4 bases from J, with 17 bases between.

The J gene is TRBJ2-7, the V gene TRBV2; 10 nucleotides align to TRBD1. Germline V CDR1 and CDR2: SNHLY, FYNNEI. The CDR3 is made up of 13 amino acids. With 8 bases clipped from V and 3 bases from J, the junction kept 4 bases outside the gene matches. The CDR3 spells CASGRTGGYEQYF. DNA of the CDR3: TGTGCCAGCGGGAGGACAGGGGGCTACGAGCAGTACTTC.

The CDR3 DNA is TGTGCCAGCAGCCTTTTATTAGAGGACTATGGCTACACCTTC. Translated: CASSLLLEDYGYTF. The J gene is TRBJ1-2, the V gene TRBV11-2; D gene ambiguous. The CDR3 extends over 14 amino acids. The germline V and J ends were trimmed by 5 bases and 3 bases, with 13 bases remaining between them. CDR1 and CDR2 from the germline V gene are SGHAT and FQNNGV.

This clone was seen repeatedly, ten times or more. This sequence joins TRBV3-1 (or the pseudogene TRBV3-2) and TRBJ1-4, with D hard to call. This CDR3 is 14 amino acids long. CDR1 is LGHDT, CDR2 YNNKEL, per germline (reference sequence). Between the trimmed V and J ends, which lost 1 base and 7 bases, there was a span of 10 bases. CDR3 nucleotides: TGTGCCAGCAGCCAAGTGATAACGGGTGAAAAACTGTTTTTT. Its protein is CASSQVITGEKLFF.

This chain connects TRBV5-1 to TRBJ2-5; D is undetermined. The CDR3 consists of 13 residues. Trimming removed 2 bases from V and 5 bases from J, with 10 bases in between. CDR1 is SGHRS and CDR2 is YFSETQ in the germline V gene. For the CDR3, the DNA is TGCGCCAGCAGCTTTCTGGTCCGGGAGACCCAGTACTTC. Protein sequence: CASSFLVRETQYF.

V and J are TRBV28 and TRBJ2-3; 12 positions agree with TRBD2. CDR1 is MDHEN and CDR2 is SYDVKM in the germline V gene. With V trimmed by 6 bases and J by 4 bases, 8 bases remained unmatched. This CDR3 region has 16 residues. This chain's CDR3 is CASSRPSGGAPDTQYF. CDR3 coding DNA: TGTGCCAGCAGCCGACCTAGCGGGGGGGCCCCAGATACGCAGTATTTT.

V gene TRBV27 combines with J gene TRBJ2-2; 12 nucleotides align to TRBD2. The trim removed 11 bases at V and 6 bases at J, leaving 19 bases unmatched. Germline lookup yields CDR1 MNHEY and CDR2 SMNVEV (reference sequence). The CDR3 sequence is 18 residues long. CDR3 region: CASLATSGGRTGPGELFF. The CDR3 nucleotides read TGTGCCTCCCTCGCGACTAGCGGGGGACGGACAGGACCCGGGGAGCTGTTTTTT.

V gene TRBV27 combines with J gene TRBJ2-6; TRBD2 matches at 7 bases. Trimming cost V 5 bases and J 1 base; bases outside gene matches: 11. This CDR3 comprises 18 residues. From germline, CDR1 is MNHEY and CDR2 SMNVEV (reference sequence). This CDR3 is CASSPRTGGTSGANVLTF. The CDR3 bases are TGTGCCAGCAGTCCCCGGACGGGGGGAACGTCTGGGGCCAACGTCCTGACTTTC.

V usage is TRBV28 and J usage is TRBJ2-3, with 9 nucleotides matching TRBD2. V was clipped by 2 bases and J by 2 bases; unmatched bases: 5. From germline, CDR1 is MDHEN and CDR2 SYDVKM. This CDR3 is 16 amino acids long. The CDR3 DNA follows: TGTGCCAGCAGTTTAGGAGCGGGGGGTTACACAGATACGCAGTATTTT. It codes for CASSLGAGGYTDTQYF. The whole variable domain, filled in from reference TRBV28 and TRBJ2-3, reads DVKVTQSSRYLVKRTGEKVFLECVQDMDHENMFWYRQDPGLGLRLIYFSYDVKMKEKGDIPEGYSVSREKKERFSLILESASTNQTSMYLCASSLGAGGYTDTQYFGPGTRLTVL.